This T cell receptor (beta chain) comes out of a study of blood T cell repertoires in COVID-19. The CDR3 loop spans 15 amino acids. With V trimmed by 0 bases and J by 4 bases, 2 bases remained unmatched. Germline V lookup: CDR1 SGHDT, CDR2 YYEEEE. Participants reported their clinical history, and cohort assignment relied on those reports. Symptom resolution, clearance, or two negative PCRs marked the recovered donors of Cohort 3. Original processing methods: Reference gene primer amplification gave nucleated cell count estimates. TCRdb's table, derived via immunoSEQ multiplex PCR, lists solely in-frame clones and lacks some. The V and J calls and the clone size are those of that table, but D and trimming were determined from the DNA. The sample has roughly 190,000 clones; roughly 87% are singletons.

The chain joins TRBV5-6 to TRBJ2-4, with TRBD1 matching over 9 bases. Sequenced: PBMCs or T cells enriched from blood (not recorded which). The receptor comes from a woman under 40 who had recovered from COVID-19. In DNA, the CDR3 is TGTGCCAGCAGCTTGGCCGGGACAGGGAAAAACATTCAGTACTTC. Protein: CASSLAGTGKNIQYF.